Listed here are 3 T cell receptor beta chains from one sample, sequenced in a study of identical twins. TCRdb passed the 5' RACE reads through MiXCR, listing each CDR3 protein once. The table lists 200,000 to 300,000 distinct CDR3 sequences, around 7% of them singletons, with under 4% in the top ten. The same specimen was also included in a second study, on yellow fever vaccine responses in identical twins.

The specimen sequenced was memory (CD45RO+) T cells sorted from blood. Receptors were obtained from a woman between 18 and 30 years old in good health.

This clonotype was picked up many times. The rearrangement joins TRBV3-1 to TRBJ2-5, with D perhaps matching TRBD1 or TRBD2 (6 bases each). Germline V gene sequence: CDR1 LGHDT, CDR2 YNNKEL (reference sequence). The CDR3 sequence is 12 residues long. V shed 1 base and J shed 13 bases, with 13 bases lying between them. CDR3 sequence: CASSQGYREVYF. The CDR3 DNA sequence: TGTGCCAGCAGCCAAGGTTACAGGGAGGTGTACTTC.

This clonotype has more than one count but fewer than ten. The chain is built from TRBV20-1 and TRBJ2-5; tentative D call: TRBD2 (6 bases). The CDR3 is 18 amino acids. Per germline, CDR1 DFQATT and CDR2 SNEGSKA (reference sequence). V was clipped by 6 bases and J by 1 base, with 27 bases between them. CDR3 loop: CSARAGPTLLGIQETQYF. DNA for the CDR3: TGCAGTGCGAGGGCGGGGCCAACGCTCCTGGGTATCCAAGAGACCCAGTACTTC.

This clonotype was counted ten times or more. The chain carries TRBV12-3 or TRBV12-4 and TRBJ2-2; 11 nucleotides line up with TRBD2. The V segment lost 4 bases and the J segment 2 bases; nucleotides outside the gene matches: 3. CDR3 length: 16 amino acids. CDR3 residues: CASSYLAGGNTGELFF. The CDR3, as DNA: TGTGCCAGCAGTTACCTAGCGGGAGGTAACACCGGGGAGCTGTTTTTT.